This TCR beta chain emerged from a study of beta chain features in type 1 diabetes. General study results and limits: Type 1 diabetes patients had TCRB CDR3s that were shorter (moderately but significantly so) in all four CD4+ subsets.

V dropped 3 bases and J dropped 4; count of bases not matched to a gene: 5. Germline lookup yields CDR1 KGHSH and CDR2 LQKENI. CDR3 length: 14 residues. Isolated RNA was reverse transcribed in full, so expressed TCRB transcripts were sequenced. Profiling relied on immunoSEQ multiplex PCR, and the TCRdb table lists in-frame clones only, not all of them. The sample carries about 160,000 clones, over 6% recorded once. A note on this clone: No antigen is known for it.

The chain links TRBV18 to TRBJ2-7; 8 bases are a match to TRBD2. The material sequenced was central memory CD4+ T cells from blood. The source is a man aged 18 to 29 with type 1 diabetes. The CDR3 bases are TGTGCCAGCTCACCGGGGACTAGGGGTTACGAGCAGTACTTC. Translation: CASSPGTRGYEQYF.